This T cell receptor beta chain was documented in a study of T cell changes during pregnancy in multiple sclerosis. The assay was immunoSEQ multiplex PCR, and TCRdb's table has in-frame clones only and misses some. Among 60,000 to 75,000 clones, roughly 90% were seen once, and the ten largest hold approximately 0.9%. V shed 5 bases, J shed 4 bases, and the junction held 13 bases outside the gene matches. CDR1 is SGHAT and CDR2 is FQNNGV in the germline V gene. The CDR3 runs 17 residues. The specimen comprised peripheral blood, sampled before pregnancy. The clonotype comes from a female donor with multiple sclerosis, enrolled in a pregnancy study. This chain connects TRBV11-2 to TRBJ2-7; 11 nucleotides line up with TRBD1. CDR3: CASSPRPRDRGKYEQYF. As DNA, the CDR3 is TGTGCCAGCAGCCCTAGGCCCCGGGACAGGGGGAAATACGAGCAGTACTTC.